This T cell receptor beta chain was captured by sequencing in a study of blood T cell repertoires in COVID-19. In germline, CDR1 is MDHEN, CDR2 SYDVKM. CDR3 length equals 12 residues. V lost 7 bases and J 6 bases, leaving 12 bases between the germline ends. Measured with immunoSEQ multiplex PCR; TCRdb has only the in-frame clones, and not every one. The table records 110,000 or so clones, 85% of them present only once. The chain uses TRBV28 and TRBJ1-1; D is possibly TRBD1 (5 bases). The TCR comes from a man in his fifties with acute or convalescent COVID-19. Sequences were obtained from peripheral blood. CDR3 residues: CASTFGHSEAFF. The CDR3 DNA follows: TGTGCCAGCACCTTTGGACATTCTGAAGCTTTCTTT.